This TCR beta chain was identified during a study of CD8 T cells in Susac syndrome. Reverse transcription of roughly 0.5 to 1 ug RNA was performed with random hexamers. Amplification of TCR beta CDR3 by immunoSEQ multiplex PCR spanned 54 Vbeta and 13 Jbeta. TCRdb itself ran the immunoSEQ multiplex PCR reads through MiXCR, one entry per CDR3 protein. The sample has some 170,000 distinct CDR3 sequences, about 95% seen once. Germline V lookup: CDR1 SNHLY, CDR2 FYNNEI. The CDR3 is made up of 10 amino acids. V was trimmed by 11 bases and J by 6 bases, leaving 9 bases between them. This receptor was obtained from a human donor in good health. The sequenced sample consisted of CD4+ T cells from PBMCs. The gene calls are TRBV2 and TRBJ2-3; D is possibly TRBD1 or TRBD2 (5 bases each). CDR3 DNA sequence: TGTGCCGGGGGATTGGATACGCAGTATTTT. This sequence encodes CAGGLDTQYF.